The rows below give T cell receptor beta chains drawn from one sample of a study of cytomegalovirus exposure and HLA in healthy donors. Sequenced by immunoSEQ multiplex PCR; TCRdb stores in-frame clones only, minus some. This table holds around 150,000 clones, 75% to 80% found once. Sequenced: PBMCs. These receptor sequences come from a man aged 45-60 years in good health and CMV-seropositive. Both conserved end residues are part of each CDR3. D genes are given only for firm matches. Clone size appears in some rows only: once, few, many, or a class for an expanded clone.

V gene: TRBV6-4; clone size: .; J gene: TRBJ2-3; D gene: TRBD2; CDR3 protein: CASSLTPGRGTDTQYF
V gene: TRBV4-3; clone size: .; J gene: TRBJ2-4; D gene: .; CDR3 protein: CASSPQVRKGYNKNIQYF
V gene: TRBV9; clone size: .; J gene: TRBJ2-2; D gene: .; CDR3 protein: CASSWTSGGGGGSTGELFF
V gene: TRBV5-6; clone size: .; J gene: TRBJ2-7; D gene: TRBD1; CDR3 protein: CASSFRTGPEQYF
V gene: TRBV19; clone size: .; J gene: TRBJ1-5; D gene: .; CDR3 protein: CASSPAAGIGQPQHF
V gene: TRBV9; clone size: .; J gene: TRBJ2-1; D gene: TRBD2; CDR3 protein: CASSVELADYNEQFF
V gene: TRBV6-6; clone size: .; J gene: TRBJ2-7; D gene: TRBD1; CDR3 protein: CASSYPGQDYEQYF
V gene: TRBV5-4; clone size: .; J gene: TRBJ2-6; D gene: TRBD2; CDR3 protein: CASSLVVLERGPAGANVLTF
V gene: TRBV5-1; clone size: .; J gene: TRBJ2-1; D gene: TRBD2; CDR3 protein: CASSLRSGGSYNEQFF
V gene: TRBV28; clone size: once; J gene: TRBJ1-2; D gene: TRBD1; CDR3 protein: CASSSGTGSNYGYTF
V gene: TRBV5-1; clone size: .; J gene: TRBJ1-1; D gene: .; CDR3 protein: CASSPQGSLTEAFF
V gene: TRBV25-1; clone size: .; J gene: TRBJ1-1; D gene: .; CDR3 protein: CASSEAGVRAFF
V gene: TRBV18; clone size: .; J gene: TRBJ1-3; D gene: .; CDR3 protein: CASSPSTVHSGNTIYF
V gene: TRBV11-2; clone size: .; J gene: TRBJ2-5; D gene: .; CDR3 protein: CASSLASVQETQYF
V gene: TRBV2; clone size: .; J gene: TRBJ2-2; D gene: TRBD2; CDR3 protein: CASCGLAGVAGELFF
V gene: TRBV5-1; clone size: .; J gene: TRBJ1-3; D gene: .; CDR3 protein: CASSSETASSGNTIYF
V gene: TRBV5-6; clone size: .; J gene: TRBJ1-6; D gene: TRBD1; CDR3 protein: CASSGPGQGVESPLHF
V gene: TRBV2; clone size: .; J gene: TRBJ2-7; D gene: .; CDR3 protein: CASSGGRIYEQYF
V gene: TRBV9; clone size: .; J gene: TRBJ2-6; D gene: .; CDR3 protein: CASSDPTGEGRSGANVLTF
V gene: TRBV2; clone size: few; J gene: TRBJ1-6; D gene: TRBD1; CDR3 protein: CASRGTGNSPLHF
V gene: TRBV18; clone size: .; J gene: TRBJ1-1; D gene: TRBD1; CDR3 protein: CASSRDRAEAFF
V gene: TRBV19; clone size: .; J gene: TRBJ1-4; D gene: .; CDR3 protein: CASSIDREKEKLFF
V gene: TRBV19; clone size: .; J gene: TRBJ1-2; D gene: TRBD1; CDR3 protein: CASRQGADNYGYTF
V gene: TRBV28; clone size: few; J gene: TRBJ1-4; D gene: .; CDR3 protein: CASIQAGNEKLFF
V gene: TRBV28; clone size: .; J gene: TRBJ2-6; D gene: TRBD1; CDR3 protein: CASSSRGPGANVLTF
V gene: TRBV13; clone size: few; J gene: TRBJ1-2; D gene: .; CDR3 protein: CASSSSSRNYGYTF
V gene: TRBV15; clone size: .; J gene: TRBJ1-5; D gene: TRBD1; CDR3 protein: CATSRKTGTGSNQPQHF
V gene: TRBV5-4; clone size: once; J gene: TRBJ1-1; D gene: .; CDR3 protein: CASSLREGGTEAFF
V gene: TRBV27; clone size: .; J gene: TRBJ1-4; D gene: .; CDR3 protein: CASSFNGEKLFF
V gene: TRBV2; clone size: .; J gene: TRBJ2-1; D gene: .; CDR3 protein: CASSESYRADNEQFF
V gene: TRBV13; clone size: .; J gene: TRBJ2-3; D gene: .; CDR3 protein: CASSLKILAEMYF
V gene: TRBV29-1; clone size: .; J gene: TRBJ2-1; D gene: .; CDR3 protein: CSVEVASNEQFF
V gene: TRBV2; clone size: .; J gene: TRBJ2-1; D gene: TRBD2; CDR3 protein: CASTRLAGNNEQFF